Sequencing of this T cell receptor (beta chain) was carried out in a study of T cell responses to AZD1222 COVID-19 vaccine. Study-wide findings and caveats: Elevations in Spike-specific TCR breadth and depth followed administration of two AZD1222 doses.

V was trimmed by 2 bases and J by 6 bases, leaving 11 bases between them. Germline V gene data show CDR1 as SGHTA and CDR2 as FQGNSA. This CDR3 is built from 14 residues. Clones were sequenced by immunoSEQ multiplex PCR, and TCRdb holds only the in-frame ones, with some missing. The sample yields 90,000 to 120,000 clones, approximately 90% seen once. Pooled samples include second doses given at about 4 or 12 weeks. To note about this clone: The antigen is unknown.

The sequence derives from an adult who received the AZD1222 COVID-19 vaccine. The chain uses TRBV7-2 and TRBJ2-4; D is possibly TRBD1 (5 bases). The sequencing used peripheral blood, collected 28 days after the second AZD1222 dose. The CDR3 DNA is TGTGCCAGCAGCTTAAGCCAGGGTAGAAACATTCAGTACTTC. Its protein product is CASSLSQGRNIQYF. The full variable domain, rest sourced from reference TRBV7-2 and TRBJ2-4, is GAGVSQSPSNKVTEKGKDVELRCDPISGHTALYWYRQSLGQGLEFLIYFQGNSAPDKSGLPSDRFSAERTGGSVSTLTIQRTQQEDSAVYLCASSLSQGRNIQYFGAGTRLSVL.